The rows below give T cell receptor beta chains drawn from one sample of a study of coeliac disease. TCRdb's copy holds only in-frame clones and misses some; the assay was immunoSEQ multiplex PCR. The sample includes thousands of clones, 60% to 80% of them seen just once. Material: lymphocytes from the gut lamina propria. These TCRs come from a man in his 60s with celiac disease on a gluten-free diet. CDR3s include the opening cysteine and the closing phenylalanine or tryptophan. D genes are given only for firm matches. Size tells how often a clone was seen (once, few, many) or the class of an expanded clone, and some rows leave it out.

D gene,V gene,CDR3 length,clone size,J gene,CDR3 DNA,CDR3 protein
.,TRBV4-2,16,.,TRBJ2-7,TGTGCCAGCAGCCAAGCTACCGGGACGGGGGACTACGAGCAGTACTTC,CASSQATGTGDYEQYF
.,TRBV19,12,.,TRBJ1-1,TGTGCCAGTAGTATCAGGACAAGGAAGGCTTTCTTT,CASSIRTRKAFF
TRBD1,TRBV5-1,14,few,TRBJ1-1,TGCGCCAGCAGGTTGACAGGGGGTAGCACTGAAGCTTTCTTT,CASRLTGGSTEAFF
.,TRBV6-6,14,medium-sized,TRBJ1-4,TGTGCCAGCCGGCGGGGGGCGGATGATGAAAAACTGTTTTTT,CASRRGADDEKLFF
.,TRBV5-6,16,.,TRBJ2-5,TGTGCCAGCAGCTTGGGAGGACACGGACGGGTGGGGACCCAGTACTTC,CASSLGGHGRVGTQYF
.,TRBV4-2,14,few,TRBJ1-4,TGTGCCAGCAGCCAAGAGGGGGGGCAAGAAAAACTGTTTTTT,CASSQEGGQEKLFF
TRBD2,TRBV7-2,16,few,TRBJ2-5,TGTGCCAGCAGCTCCGGACTAGCGGGGGGGCAAGAGACCCAGTACTTC,CASSSGLAGGQETQYF
TRBD1,TRBV7-8,17,.,TRBJ2-7,TGTGCCAGCAGCTTGGGCACAGGGGGCCTTAGCTCCTACGAGCAGTACTTC,CASSLGTGGLSSYEQYF
TRBD1,TRBV18,13,.,TRBJ1-3,TGTGCCAGCTCTCAGGGGGCTGGAAACACCATATATTTT,CASSQGAGNTIYF
TRBD1,TRBV5-6,15,few,TRBJ2-2,TGTGCCAGCAGCTTTGACAGGGGCAACACCGGGGAGCTGTTTTTT,CASSFDRGNTGELFF
.,TRBV6-5,12,.,TRBJ2-1,TGTGCCAGCAGTTACGCGAGGAATGAGCAGTTCTTC,CASSYARNEQFF
.,TRBV28,11,.,TRBJ2-7,TGTGCCAGTAACAGGGCCTACGAGCAGTACTTC,CASNRAYEQYF
.,TRBV18,18,.,TRBJ1-1,TGTGCCAGCTCTCCACGTTTGTGGGGCGGGGGTATGAACACTGAAGCTTTCTTT,CASSPRLWGGGMNTEAFF
.,TRBV19,13,.,TRBJ1-2,TGTGCCACTTCACAGGGAAGGAACTATGGCTACACCTTC,CATSQGRNYGYTF
.,TRBV10-3,16,.,TRBJ2-7,TGTGCCATCAGTCTCGGACAGCCCCTGGGGAACTACGAGCAGTACTTC,CAISLGQPLGNYEQYF
.,TRBV7-2,14,.,TRBJ1-4,TGTGCCAGCAGCCCAAGCGGGGGAAGGGAAAAACTGTTTTTT,CASSPSGGREKLFF
TRBD1,TRBV5-1,14,medium-sized,TRBJ2-7,TGCGCCAGCAGCCTTCAGGGGGCATTGGGGGAGCAGTACTTC,CASSLQGALGEQYF
.,TRBV18,16,.,TRBJ2-1,TGTGCCAGCTCACCACCCTGGGCAGGGACCTACAATGAGCAGTTCTTC,CASSPPWAGTYNEQFF
.,TRBV5-1,16,.,TRBJ2-1,TGCGCCAGCAGCTTGGACGGAGGCCGCTATTCCAATGAGCAGTTCTTC,CASSLDGGRYSNEQFF
.,TRBV29-1,13,.,TRBJ1-1,TGCAGCGTTGAAGATTCGAGTGGGCCGGAAGCTTTCTTT,CSVEDSSGPEAFF
TRBD1,TRBV2,13,medium-sized,TRBJ1-2,TGTGCCAGCAGTCTACAGGGGACGGATGGCTACACCTTC,CASSLQGTDGYTF
TRBD1,TRBV9,12,.,TRBJ1-2,TGTGCCAGCAGCGCAGGGGGCTATGGCTACACCTTC,CASSAGGYGYTF
.,TRBV15,16,once,TRBJ2-5,TGTGCCACCAGCACCCTTGGGGGACAACAACAAGAGACCCAGTACTTC,CATSTLGGQQQETQYF
.,TRBV27,13,.,TRBJ2-7,TGTGCCAGCAGCTGGCGGGGTCGGTACGAGCAGTACTTC,CASSWRGRYEQYF
.,TRBV6-5,13,.,TRBJ1-3,TGTGCCAGCAGTGACAGCTCTGGAAACACCATATATTTT,CASSDSSGNTIYF
.,TRBV5-1,14,few,TRBJ2-4,TGCGCCAGCAGCTTGCAGGGCAGTAGAGACATTCAGTACTTC,CASSLQGSRDIQYF
.,TRBV27,16,.,TRBJ1-2,TGTGCCAGCACCCTCTTGGGGGGTTCTACTAACTATGGCTACACCTTC,CASTLLGGSTNYGYTF
TRBD1,TRBV9,15,.,TRBJ1-6,TGTGCCAGCAGCGGATTACAGGGGGGAGGTTCACCCCTCCACTTT,CASSGLQGGGSPLHF
.,TRBV30,13,.,TRBJ1-6,TGTGCCTGGACTCCTAGTAGTAATTCACCCCTCCACTTT,CAWTPSSNSPLHF
.,TRBV7-6,17,.,TRBJ1-3,TGTGCCAGCAGCTTAGTATCTTCCACCGGGACTGGAAACACCATATATTTT,CASSLVSSTGTGNTIYF
TRBD1,TRBV11-2,17,.,TRBJ1-2,TGTGCCAGCAGCTTGGGGACAGGGGGATTGATGGGCTATGGCTACACCTTC,CASSLGTGGLMGYGYTF
.,TRBV29-1,13,few,TRBJ1-1,TGCAGCGTTGGTGCTGACAGGTTCGCTGAAGCTTTCTTT,CSVGADRFAEAFF
TRBD1,TRBV30,14,few,TRBJ2-7,TGTGCCTGGAGCTGGGACAGGGGACGTTTGGAGCAGTACTTC,CAWSWDRGRLEQYF
.,TRBV5-6,15,few,TRBJ2-7,TGTGCCAGCAGCTTGGCTGGGCCCTGGCCGTACGAGCAGTACTTC,CASSLAGPWPYEQYF
TRBD1,TRBV29-1,14,once,TRBJ2-7,TGCAGCGCTCAAAGGGACAGTTCCTCCTACGAGCAGTACTTC,CSAQRDSSSYEQYF
TRBD1,TRBV6-5,15,.,TRBJ1-1,TGTGCCAGCAGTTACCCGGACAGGATGAACACTGAAGCTTTCTTT,CASSYPDRMNTEAFF
TRBD1,TRBV6-5,11,.,TRBJ2-5,TGTGCCACCACAGGGGGAGGGACCCAGTACTTC,CATTGGGTQYF
.,TRBV6-6,14,.,TRBJ1-1,TGTGCCAGCAGACTAGCCCTAGGGAACACTGAAGCTTTCTTT,CASRLALGNTEAFF
.,TRBV6-5,14,.,TRBJ1-3,TGTGCCAGCGTAGGCGGGCACTCTGGAAACACCATATATTTT,CASVGGHSGNTIYF
.,TRBV19,15,few,TRBJ2-1,TGTGCCAGTACCCTGGGGAGCGGGCCTTACAATGAGCAGTTCTTC,CASTLGSGPYNEQFF
.,TRBV10-2,13,.,TRBJ1-5,TGCGCCAGCAGTTTACAAGGGAGCCAGCCCCAGCATTTT,CASSLQGSQPQHF